What follows are 21 T cell receptor beta chains derived from one specimen sequenced in a study of metastatic and nonmetastatic thyroid tumors. TCRdb re-called clones from the PCR reads using MiXCR. The sample records roughly 38,000 clones, about an eighth being singletons. Not a single patient had been given any form of treatment at any point before undergoing thyroid surgery. Material for sequencing was blood. The receptor source for this set is a male donor with papillary thyroid cancer or a benign thyroid nodule (not recorded which). Some clones in this sample may be carry-over from other donors' samples.

This clone came up a few times. This sequence may be a read error, since a much larger clone differs from it by one base. The CDR3 DNA follows: TGTGCCAGCAGCTTAGGGGTACACTCCTACGATGAGCAGTTCTTC. Its protein is CASSLGVHSYDEQFF. This sequence joins TRBV7-2 and TRBJ2-1; D not resolved. Germline-derived CDR1 and CDR2 are SGHTA and FQGNSA. The CDR3 contains 15 residues.

Notes on this clone: With a much larger clone just one base away, this may be a read error. The chain couples TRBV25-1 to TRBJ1-1; 11 bases agree with TRBD1. Germline V gene sequence: CDR1 MGHDK, CDR2 SYGVNS. The CDR3 consists of 17 residues. V shed 6 bases, J shed 4 bases, and the junction held 13 bases outside the gene matches. This CDR3 is CASSTEARDRGFTEAFF. DNA for the CDR3: TGTGCCAGCAGCACCGAAGCCCGGGACAGGGGGTTCACTGAAGCTTTCTTT.

This clone has ten or more counts. The chain employs TRBV19 and TRBJ2-3, with D maybe TRBD1 (6 bases). The V end was cut by 4 bases, the J end by 6 bases, with 20 bases between. The CDR3 loop spans 16 amino acids. From germline, CDR1 is LNHDA and CDR2 SQIVND (reference sequence). For the CDR3, the DNA is TGTGCCAGTAGTAATAACGTGGGGGCCTGGGCGGATACGCAGTATTTT. This encodes CASSNNVGAWADTQYF.

This clone was seen many times. The chain is built from TRBV20-1 and TRBJ2-2; D remains unclear. There are 14 residues in the CDR3. In germline, CDR1 is DFQATT, CDR2 SNEGSKA (reference sequence). Trimming removed 6 bases at V and 1 base at J, with 12 bases between. CDR3 loop: CSAPRLVNTGELFF. The CDR3 coding sequence is TGCAGTGCCCCACGACTCGTGAACACCGGGGAGCTGTTTTTT.

This clone came up many times. In DNA form, the CDR3 reads TGTGCCAGCAGCGTCAATCAGGGCGCAGGGACCCAGTACTTC. It specifies CASSVNQGAGTQYF. This chain links TRBV9 with TRBJ2-5; a weak D match, TRBD1 (5 bases). Per germline, CDR1 SGDLS and CDR2 YYNGEE. V was trimmed by 2 bases and J by 7 bases, leaving 15 bases between them. The CDR3 has 14 residues.

The table lists this clone with a few counts. The rearrangement joins TRBV6-2 or TRBV6-3 to TRBJ2-1; weak D call: TRBD1 (5 bases). Germline V gene sequence: CDR1 MNHEY, CDR2 SVGEGT. The CDR3 has 16 residues. Trimming shortened V by 0 bases and J by 7 bases, and 16 bases separated the two germline ends. The CDR3 DNA reads as TGTGCCAGCAGTTACTCGTATTTTACCACAGGAAATGAGCAGTTCTTC. Translating it yields CASSYSYFTTGNEQFF.

In its sample, this clone was seen many times. The V and J genes are TRBV6-1 and TRBJ2-1; TRBD2 matches 10 bases. V was pared by 11 bases and J by 7 bases, with 20 bases of the junction left unmatched. This CDR3 has 17 residues. The germline V gene has CDR1 MNHNS and CDR2 SASEGT. The CDR3 sequence: CAAAPSLGASGRNEQFF. The DNA for the CDR3 is TGTGCCGCAGCACCCTCCCTTGGGGCTAGCGGGAGAAATGAGCAGTTCTTC.

The V and J genes are TRBV7-9 and TRBJ2-1; D uncertain. Trimming pared 5 bases from V and 6 bases from J, leaving 14 bases between. The germline V gene has CDR1 SEHNR and CDR2 FQNEAQ (reference sequence). The length of the CDR3 is 14 residues. DNA of the CDR3: TGTGCCAGCAGCCCAGATCGGGCTATCAATGAGCAGTTCTTC. Protein sequence: CASSPDRAINEQFF.

Concerning this clone itself: A read error may account for a junction end that differs from germline. The CDR3 nucleotides are TGCGCCAGCAACCCAAAATACAGGGGGCGCGAGCAGTACTTC. Residues: CASNPKYRGREQYF. This chain joins TRBV28 and TRBJ2-7, with 9 bases fitting TRBD1. This CDR3 spans 14 amino acids. The germline gives CDR1 MDHEN, CDR2 SYDVKM.

Comments on this clone: A much bigger clone sits one base away, suggesting this may be a read error. The J gene is TRBJ2-3, the V gene TRBV6-1; 11 bases are a match to TRBD2. The trim removed 5 bases at V and 5 bases at J, leaving 6 bases unmatched. There are 15 residues in the CDR3. Germline V CDR1 and CDR2: MNHNS, SASEGT. The CDR3 DNA reads as TGTGCCAGCAGTTCCACTAGCGGGAGTCAAGATACGCAGTATTTT. Amino acid sequence: CASSSTSGSQDTQYF.

The table lists this clone with many counts. Germline and junction disagree at one end, which may indicate a read error. This chain links TRBV7-7 with TRBJ1-2, with 10 bases fitting TRBD1. CDR1 is SSHAT and CDR2 is FNYEAQ in the germline V gene (reference sequence). The CDR3 loop spans 15 amino acids. CDR3: CASSLLGTGDYGYTF. CDR3 DNA sequence: TGTGCTAGCAGCTTGTTAGGGACAGGGGACTATGGCTACACCTTC.

This clone was detected many times. Other DNA sequences in the same sample also yield this CDR3. The chain uses TRBV6-1 and TRBJ1-4, with 9 bases matching TRBD1. The CDR3 consists of 15 residues. Germline CDR1 reads MNHNS; CDR2 reads SASEGT. The V gene end was trimmed by 6 bases and the J gene end by 6 bases; junction bases not matched to a gene: 8. The CDR3 DNA follows: TGTGCCAGCAGCGCTAACAGGGGGCGGGATGAAAAACTGTTTTTT. Its translation is CASSANRGRDEKLFF.

This clone was seen many times. V is TRBV19 and J is TRBJ2-5; 9 nucleotides agree with TRBD1. This CDR3 is built from 16 residues. The V gene's germline CDR1 is LNHDA and CDR2 SQIVND (reference sequence). J gave up 4 bases and V 5 bases, and 11 bases lay outside the gene matches. In DNA, the CDR3 is TGTGCCAGTAGTGCGCCACAGGGGGCCACAGTAGAGACCCAGTACTTC. It specifies CASSAPQGATVETQYF.

This clone has a count of ten or more. Other DNA sequences in this sample translate to the same CDR3. The V and J genes are TRBV7-2 and TRBJ2-4, with 7 bases that match TRBD2. With V trimmed by 5 bases and J by 5 bases, 9 bases remained unmatched. This CDR3 spans 15 amino acids. The V gene's germline CDR1 is SGHTA and CDR2 FQGNSA. In DNA form, the CDR3 reads TGTGCCAGCAGCCGATCGGGGGGTACGGAAAACATTCAGTACTTC. Its translation is CASSRSGGTENIQYF.

This clone is deemed medium-sized. Other DNA sequences in the sample encode the same CDR3. V usage is TRBV6-1 and J usage is TRBJ2-7, with 7 nucleotides matching TRBD2. Per germline, CDR1 MNHNS and CDR2 SASEGT. V was pared by 2 bases and J by 4 bases, with 5 bases of the junction left unmatched. This CDR3 contains 14 residues. CDR3 protein: CASSEREDGYEQYF. The CDR3 nucleotides are TGTGCCAGCAGTGAACGGGAGGATGGTTACGAGCAGTACTTC.

There are many counts of this clone. The same CDR3 arises from other DNA sequences in this sample as well. The gene calls are TRBV6-4 and TRBJ2-3; 10 nucleotides align to TRBD2. Germline V gives CDR1 MRHNA, CDR2 SNTAGT. The CDR3 totals 15 residues. The ends lost 3 bases at V and 6 bases at J; junction bases unmatched: 6. The CDR3 DNA is TGTGCCAGCAGTGAACTAGCGGGACGGGGCGATACGCAGTATTTT. Encoded protein: CASSELAGRGDTQYF.

With regard to this clone: A junction end diverges from the germline sequence, so it may reflect a read error. The V and J genes are TRBV9 and TRBJ2-6, with 8 bases aligning to TRBD1. The CDR3 sequence is 18 residues long. CDR1 is SGDLS and CDR2 is YYNGEE in the germline V gene. The CDR3 spells CASSSHRTGPPGVNVLTF. In DNA form, the CDR3 reads TGTGCCAGCAGCTCACATAGGACAGGGCCCCCTGGGGTCAACGTCCTGACTTTC.

This clone has at least ten counts. The chain combines TRBV3-1 with TRBJ2-1; D is undetermined. Between the trimmed V and J ends, which lost 6 bases and 4 bases, there was a span of 4 bases. The germline CDR1 and CDR2 sequences are LGHDT and YNNKEL (reference sequence). The CDR3 length is 11 residues. The DNA of the CDR3 is TGTGCCAGCAGTCATTACAATGAGCAGTTCTTC. Its protein is CASSHYNEQFF.

In regard to this clone: A read error is possible here, since a much larger clone lies one base away. The chain uses TRBV20-1 and TRBJ2-5; 8 bases are a match to TRBD1. The ends lost 5 bases at V and 5 bases at J; junction bases unmatched: 7. Germline V gene sequence: CDR1 DFQATT, CDR2 SNEGSKA (reference sequence). The CDR3 is made up of 13 amino acids. The CDR3 loop is CSAQTGAGETQYF. CDR3 coding DNA: TGCAGTGCTCAGACAGGGGCCGGGGAGACCCAGTACTTC.

V and J are TRBV20-1 and TRBJ2-5; tentatively, D is TRBD2 (5 bases). Trimming shortened V by 6 bases and J by 3 bases, and 23 bases separated the two germline ends. Per germline, CDR1 DFQATT and CDR2 SNEGSKA (reference sequence). The CDR3 spans 16 residues. CDR3 in DNA: TGCAGTGCGGCCGATCAACTAGTTCGAGCTAAAGAGACCCAGTACTTC. This gives the protein CSAADQLVRAKETQYF.

This clone was found many times. V usage is TRBV12-3 or TRBV12-4 and J usage is TRBJ2-5; D perhaps matches TRBD2 (6 bases). The CDR3 contains 14 residues. V lost 3 bases to trimming and J lost 7 bases, with 15 bases between them. The CDR3 sequence: CASSLRAGRGTQYF. The CDR3 DNA reads TGTGCCAGCAGTTTGAGGGCGGGGAGAGGGACCCAGTACTTC.